This T cell receptor (beta chain) was sequenced for a study of patients and donors after allogeneic stem cell transplantation. This clonotype has ten or more counts. Via MiXCR, TCRdb re-called the RT-PCR reads, giving one row per CDR3 protein. Found here are 30,000 or so distinct CDR3 sequences, 6.8% of them singletons; the top ten hold about 34%. The clonotype comes from a human donor who was either an allogeneic HSCT recipient or a stem cell or donor lymphocyte infusion donor (not recorded which). It is not recorded whose cells these are; they may come from a transplant donor. Sample: blood, either unsorted or a sorted T cell fraction (not recorded which).

CDR3 DNA sequence: TGTGCCAGCAGGCCCGGGGGCGCTCGGACTAATGAAAAACTGTTTTTT. Translating gives CASRPGGARTNEKLFF. The V call is TRBV6-5, the J call TRBJ1-4; tentatively, D is TRBD1 (6 bases). V lost 6 bases, J lost 2 bases, and 16 bases lay in between. The CDR3 sequence is 16 residues long. Germline lookup yields CDR1 MNHEY and CDR2 SVGAGI.